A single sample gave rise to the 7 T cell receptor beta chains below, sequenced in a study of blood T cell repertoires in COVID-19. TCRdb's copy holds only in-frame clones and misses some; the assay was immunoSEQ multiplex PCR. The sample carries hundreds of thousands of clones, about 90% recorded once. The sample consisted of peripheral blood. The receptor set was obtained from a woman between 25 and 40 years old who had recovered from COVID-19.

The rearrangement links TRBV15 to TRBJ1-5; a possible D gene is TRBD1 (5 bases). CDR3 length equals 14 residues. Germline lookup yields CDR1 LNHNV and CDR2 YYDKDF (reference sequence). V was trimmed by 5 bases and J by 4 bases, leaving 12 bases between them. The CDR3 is CATSAGLNNQPQHF. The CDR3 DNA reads TGTGCCACCAGCGCGGGACTGAATAATCAGCCCCAGCATTTT. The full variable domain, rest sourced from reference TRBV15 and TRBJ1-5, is DAMVIQNPRYQVTQFGKPVTLSCSQTLNHNVMYWYQQKSSQAPKLLFHYYDKDFNNEADTPDNFQSRRPNTSFCFLDIRSPGLGDTAMYLCATSAGLNNQPQHFGDGTRLSIL.

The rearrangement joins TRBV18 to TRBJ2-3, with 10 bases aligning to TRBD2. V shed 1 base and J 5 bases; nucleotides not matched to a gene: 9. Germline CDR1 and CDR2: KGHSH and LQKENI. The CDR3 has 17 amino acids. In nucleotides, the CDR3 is TGTGCCAGCTCACCACTTACTAGCGGGGCCTACGGAGATACGCAGTATTTT. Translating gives CASSPLTSGAYGDTQYF.

The CDR3 reads CASSPGAATQYF. The CDR3 DNA follows: TGTGCCAGCAGCCCAGGGGCCGCGACCCAGTACTTC. The rearrangement links TRBV6-5 to TRBJ2-5; the D gene is possibly TRBD1 (6 bases). Per the germline V gene, CDR1 is MNHEY and CDR2 is SVGAGI. Deletions cut 6 bases from V and 7 bases from J, with 12 bases between. The CDR3 is 12 amino acids.

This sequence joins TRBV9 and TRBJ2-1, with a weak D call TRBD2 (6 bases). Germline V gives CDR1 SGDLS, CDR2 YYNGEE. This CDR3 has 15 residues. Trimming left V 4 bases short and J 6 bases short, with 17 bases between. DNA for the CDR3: TGTGCCAGCAGCCCTCTAGCGAGAGGGTTCAATGAGCAGTTCTTC. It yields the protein CASSPLARGFNEQFF.

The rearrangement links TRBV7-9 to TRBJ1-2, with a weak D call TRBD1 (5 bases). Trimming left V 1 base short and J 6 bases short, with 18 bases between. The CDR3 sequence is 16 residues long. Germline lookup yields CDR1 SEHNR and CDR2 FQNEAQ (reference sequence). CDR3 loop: CASSLVGFWGVDGYTF. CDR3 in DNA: TGTGCCAGCAGCTTAGTTGGATTCTGGGGGGTAGATGGCTACACCTTC. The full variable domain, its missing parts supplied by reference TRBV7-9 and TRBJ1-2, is DTGVSQNPRHKITKRGQNVTFRCDPISEHNRLYWYRQTLGQGPEFLTYFQNEAQLEKSRLLSDRFSAERPKGSFSTLEIQRTEQGDSAMYLCASSLVGFWGVDGYTFGSGTRLTVV.

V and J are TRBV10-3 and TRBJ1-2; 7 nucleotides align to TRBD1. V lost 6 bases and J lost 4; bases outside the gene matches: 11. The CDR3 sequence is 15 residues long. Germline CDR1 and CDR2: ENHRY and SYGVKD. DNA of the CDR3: TGTGCCATCAGCAGTATCCAGGGGGACGTCTATGGCTACACCTTC. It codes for CAISSIQGDVYGYTF.

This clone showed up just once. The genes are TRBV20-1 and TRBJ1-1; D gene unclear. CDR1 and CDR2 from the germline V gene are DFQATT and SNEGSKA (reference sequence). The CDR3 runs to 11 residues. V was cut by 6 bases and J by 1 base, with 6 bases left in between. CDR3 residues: CSALGNTEAFF. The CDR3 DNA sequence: TGCAGTGCGCTCGGGAACACTGAAGCTTTCTTT.